This T cell receptor (beta chain) was identified during a study of monozygotic twins with inflammatory bowel disease. As for this clonotype: Its antigen is currently unknown.

Nested PCRs (about 15 and 9 cycles, two total) were applied to TCRalpha and TCRbeta cDNA. TCRdb re-called the 5' RACE reads and gives one entry per CDR3 protein, without DNA. The specimen's table records about 440,000 distinct CDR3 sequences. Whole-study results and caveats: IBD patients share fewer clonotypes with other people than healthy twins do, especially with disease activity.

The CDR3 totals 13 residues. Germline-derived CDR1 and CDR2 are SGHTA and FQGNSA. Material: blood. This chain connects TRBV7-2 to TRBJ2-7; TCRdb outputs TRBD1, but without DNA this stays unchecked. This clonotype was sampled from a human donor with ulcerative colitis or Crohn's disease, or a healthy co-twin of an affected twin (not recorded which). This chain's CDR3 is CASSKDRIYEQYF. The complete variable domain, with remaining parts taken from reference TRBV7-2 and TRBJ2-7, reads GAGVSQSPSNKVTEKGKDVELRCDPISGHTALYWYRQSLGQGLEFLIYFQGNSAPDKSGLPSDRFSAERTGGSVSTLTIQRTQQEDSAVYLCASSKDRIYEQYFGPGTRLTVT.